This section outlines one T cell receptor beta chain sequence together with its context. This sample was taken from a study of blood T cell repertoires in COVID-19. As for the study in general: COVID-19 samples, acute and convalescent, were from the United States, Italy and Spain. T cells, B-cell-depleted T cells, or PBMCs supplied cDNA or gDNA.

The authors' processing: The authors estimated nucleated cell counts from reference gene primer amplification. Data came from immunoSEQ multiplex PCR; TCRdb stores just in-frame clones and leaves some out. D and trimming were read from the DNA, whereas the V and J calls and clone size are those reported in that table. The sample records a few hundred thousand clones, 75% to 90% being singletons. The germline V gene encodes CDR1 MRHNA and CDR2 SNTAGT. Trimming stripped 5 bases from V and 6 bases from J, with 5 bases between. This CDR3 has 10 residues. The TCR comes from a human donor in a cohort sampled during active COVID-19. The sample taken for sequencing was peripheral blood. J is TRBJ2-7 and V is TRBV6-4, with D unclear. The CDR3 DNA reads TGTGCCAGCAGTTTCCGCGAGCAGTACTTC. Encoded protein: CASSFREQYF.